The 7 T cell receptor beta chains presented below share a single source sample, sequenced in a study of PD-1 blockade in classical Hodgkin lymphoma. Time point denoted: newly diagnosed, previously untreated cHL patient sample. The method was immunoSEQ multiplex PCR; TCRdb's version includes in-frame clones alone and lacks a portion of them. The data show some 27,000 clones, approximately 91% seen once. Sequencing used peripheral blood mononuclear cells (PBMCs). All receptors come from a human donor with classical Hodgkin lymphoma.

The chain uses TRBV7-2 and TRBJ2-5; D might be TRBD2 (6 bases). The germline gives CDR1 SGHTA, CDR2 FQGNSA. The CDR3 has 15 residues. Between the trimmed V and J ends, which lost 1 base and 2 bases, there was a span of 11 bases. The CDR3 reads CASSLGGTPQETQYF. CDR3 coding DNA: TGTGCCAGCAGCTTAGGAGGGACTCCTCAAGAGACCCAGTACTTC. The whole variable domain, remainder taken from reference TRBV7-2 and TRBJ2-5, is GAGVSQSPSNKVTEKGKDVELRCDPISGHTALYWYRQSLGQGLEFLIYFQGNSAPDKSGLPSDRFSAERTGGSVSTLTIQRTQQEDSAVYLCASSLGGTPQETQYFGPGTRLLVL.

This clone has only one observation. The V and J genes are TRBV20-1 and TRBJ2-7, with unresolved D. CDR3 size: 10 residues. Germline V CDR1 and CDR2: DFQATT, SNEGSKA (reference sequence). Trimming took off 6 bases at V and 3 bases at J, with 6 bases between the two ends. The DNA of the CDR3 is TGCAGTGCGGGCAGCTACGAGCAGTACTTC. Its protein product is CSAGSYEQYF.

This chain joins TRBV7-6 and TRBJ2-3, with TRBD1 identical over 9 bases. The CDR3 has 16 residues. The junction had 4 bases not matched to a gene; V was cut back by 0 bases and J by 3 bases. The germline CDR1 and CDR2 sequences are SGHVS and FNYEAQ. The CDR3 sequence is CASSLARGQGTDTQYF. The CDR3 coding sequence is TGTGCCAGCAGCTTAGCGAGGGGACAGGGAACAGATACGCAGTATTTT.

This chain links TRBV6-4 with TRBJ1-5; D uncertain. This CDR3 has 16 amino acids. Trimming removed 0 bases at V and 3 bases at J, with 12 bases between. From germline, CDR1 is MRHNA and CDR2 SNTAGT. CDR3 sequence (DNA): TGTGCCAGCAGTGACTCAAGGGTAGTGGTCAATCAGCCCCAGCATTTT. Encoded protein: CASSDSRVVVNQPQHF.

J is TRBJ2-7 and V is TRBV11-2; D not resolved. Between the trimmed V and J ends, which lost 3 bases and 6 bases, there was a span of 9 bases. Per the germline V gene, CDR1 is SGHAT and CDR2 is FQNNGV. There are 12 residues in the CDR3. DNA of the CDR3: TGTGCCAGCAGCTTCAACCCTCGCGAGCAGTACTTC. It is translated as CASSFNPREQYF.

The chain carries TRBV16 and TRBJ1-1; no firm D call. The V and J ends lost 2 bases and 2 bases respectively, with 9 bases between them. In germline, CDR1 is KGHSY, CDR2 FQNENV. The CDR3 extends over 14 amino acids. The CDR3 sequence is CASSQRSTNTEAFF. The CDR3, as DNA: TGTGCCAGCAGCCAACGGTCCACTAACACTGAAGCTTTCTTT.

This chain uses TRBV5-1 with TRBJ2-1; the match to TRBD2 covers 12 bases. CDR3 size: 15 residues. Germline CDR1 is SGHRS and CDR2 is YFSETQ. V gave up 0 bases and J gave up 8 bases; unmatched junction bases: 3. CDR3 amino acids: CASSLALAGGYEQFF. The CDR3 DNA is TGCGCCAGCAGCTTGGCACTAGCGGGAGGCTATGAGCAGTTCTTC.